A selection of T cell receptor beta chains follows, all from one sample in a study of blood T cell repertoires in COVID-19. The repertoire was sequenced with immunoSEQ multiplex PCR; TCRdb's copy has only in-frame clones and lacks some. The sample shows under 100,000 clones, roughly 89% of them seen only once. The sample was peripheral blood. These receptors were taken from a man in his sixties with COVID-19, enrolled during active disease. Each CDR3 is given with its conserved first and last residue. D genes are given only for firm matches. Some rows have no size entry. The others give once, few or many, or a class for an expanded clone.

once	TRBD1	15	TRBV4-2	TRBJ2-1	CASSPREIRGNEQFF	TGTGCCAGCAGCCCCAGGGAGATCAGGGGGAATGAGCAGTTCTTC
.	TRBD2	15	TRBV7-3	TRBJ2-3	CASSLISSGSDTQYF	TGTGCCAGCAGCTTAATCTCTAGCGGGAGTGATACGCAGTATTTT
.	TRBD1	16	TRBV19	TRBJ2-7	CASSIRTGTDSYEQYF	TGTGCCAGTAGTATACGGACGGGGACAGACTCCTACGAGCAGTACTTC
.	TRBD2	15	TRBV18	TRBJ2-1	CASSPDLAGNNEQFF	TGTGCCAGCTCACCTGATCTAGCGGGAAACAATGAGCAGTTCTTC
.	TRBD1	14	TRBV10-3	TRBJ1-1	CAIRKTGEGTEAFF	TGTGCCATCAGGAAGACAGGGGAAGGCACTGAAGCTTTCTTT
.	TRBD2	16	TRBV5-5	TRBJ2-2	CASSSSSGSITGELFF	TGTGCCAGCAGTTCTTCTAGCGGGAGTATCACCGGGGAGCTGTTTTTT
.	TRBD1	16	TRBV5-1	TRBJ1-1	CASSIRDRALNTEAFF	TGCGCCAGCAGCATCCGGGACAGGGCTTTGAACACTGAAGCTTTCTTT
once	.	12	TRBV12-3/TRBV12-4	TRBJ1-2	CATRGQGRGYTF	TGTGCCACCAGGGGTCAGGGGCGAGGCTACACCTTC
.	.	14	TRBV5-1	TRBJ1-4	CASSPSGTNEKLFF	TGCGCCAGCAGCCCCTCCGGGACAAATGAAAAACTGTTTTTT
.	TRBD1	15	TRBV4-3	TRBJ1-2	CASSQDIRQGYGYTF	TGCGCCAGCAGCCAAGATATAAGACAGGGCTATGGCTACACCTTC
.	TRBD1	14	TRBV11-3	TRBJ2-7	CASSPRDSTYEQYF	TGTGCCAGCAGCCCCCGGGACAGCACCTACGAGCAGTACTTC
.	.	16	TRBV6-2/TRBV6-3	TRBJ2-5	CASSRPGSEGGETQYF	TGTGCCAGCAGCCGCCCGGGTAGCGAGGGTGGTGAGACCCAGTACTTC
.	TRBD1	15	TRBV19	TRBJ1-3	CASSIPTGGLNTIYF	TGTGCCAGTAGTATACCGACAGGGGGACTAAACACCATATATTTT
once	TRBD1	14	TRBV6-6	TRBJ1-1	CASSWDRPNTEAFF	TGTGCCAGCAGTTGGGACAGGCCGAACACTGAAGCTTTCTTT
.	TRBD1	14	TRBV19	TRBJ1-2	CASSMNTGDYGYTF	TGTGCCAGTAGTATGAACACAGGGGATTATGGCTACACCTTC
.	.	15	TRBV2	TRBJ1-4	CASSSDRGGHEKLFF	TGTGCCAGCAGTTCGGATCGGGGGGGACATGAAAAACTGTTTTTT
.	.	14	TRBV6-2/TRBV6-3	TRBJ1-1	CASSPDGGDTEAFF	TGTGCCAGCAGCCCCGACGGGGGGGACACTGAAGCTTTCTTT
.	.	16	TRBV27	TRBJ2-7	CAVHPSGDRIPYEQYF	TGTGCCGTCCACCCGAGCGGGGACAGGATCCCCTACGAGCAGTACTTC
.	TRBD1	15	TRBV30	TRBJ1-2	CAWSVGQGVNYGYTF	TGTGCCTGGAGTGTGGGACAGGGTGTCAACTATGGCTACACCTTC
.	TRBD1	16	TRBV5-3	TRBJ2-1	CARSLGSRGFYNEQFF	TGTGCCAGAAGCTTGGGGTCCAGGGGGTTCTACAATGAGCAGTTCTTC
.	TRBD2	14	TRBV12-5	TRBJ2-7	CASGLPWRGDEQYF	TGTGCTAGTGGTTTGCCATGGCGGGGGGACGAGCAGTACTTC
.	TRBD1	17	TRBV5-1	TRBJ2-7	CASSYRPSGQEIYEQYF	TGCGCCAGCAGCTATCGTCCGTCCGGACAGGAGATATACGAGCAGTACTTC
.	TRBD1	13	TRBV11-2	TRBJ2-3	CASSLRGRVAQYF	TGTGCCAGCAGTCTAAGGGGGCGCGTAGCGCAGTATTTT
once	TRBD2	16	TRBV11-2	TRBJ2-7	CASSRSGSPYSYEQYF	TGTGCCAGCAGCCGAAGCGGGAGCCCGTATTCCTACGAGCAGTACTTC